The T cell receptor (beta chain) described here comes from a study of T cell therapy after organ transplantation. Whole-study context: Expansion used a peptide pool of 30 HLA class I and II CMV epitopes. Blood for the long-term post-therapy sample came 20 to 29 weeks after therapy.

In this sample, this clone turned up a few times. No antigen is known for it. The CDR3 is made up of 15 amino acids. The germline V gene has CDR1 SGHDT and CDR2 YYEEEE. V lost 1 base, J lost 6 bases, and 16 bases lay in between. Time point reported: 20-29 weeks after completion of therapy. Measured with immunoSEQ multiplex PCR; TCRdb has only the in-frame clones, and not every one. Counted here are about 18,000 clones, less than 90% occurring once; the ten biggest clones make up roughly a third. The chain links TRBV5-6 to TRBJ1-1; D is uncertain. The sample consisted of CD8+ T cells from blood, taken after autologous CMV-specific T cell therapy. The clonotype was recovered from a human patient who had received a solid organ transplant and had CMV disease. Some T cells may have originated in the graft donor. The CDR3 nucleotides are TGTGCCAGCAGCTTGAATGCGTGGGGAGTAGCTGAAGCTTTCTTT. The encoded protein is CASSLNAWGVAEAFF.